The clone carrying this T cell receptor beta chain was detected ten times or more. No antigen is known for it. The length of the CDR3 is 14 residues. Unmatched junction bases numbered 10, after V lost 9 bases and J lost 9 bases. Germline lookup yields CDR1 MNHNS and CDR2 SASEGT. The sample belongs to a study of neoadjuvant anti-PD-1 for oral cavity cancer. Regarding time point: after neoadjuvant nivolumab, at surgical resection. Some clones are missing from TCRdb's copy, which holds only in-frame ones; the method was immunoSEQ multiplex PCR. The sample carries more than 30,000 clones, around two fifths recorded once. Study outcomes and limitations: TCR analyses covered only a few patients per response group.

Sequenced here: tumor tissue, sampled after nivolumab (anti-PD-1) treatment. The TCR comes from a person aged 35-79 years with oral cavity squamous cell carcinoma. This rearrangement joins TRBV6-1 to TRBJ2-1; 11 bases line up with TRBD2. The CDR3 here is CASRLAGGKTEQFF. CDR3 sequence (DNA): TGTGCCAGTAGGCTAGCGGGAGGAAAGACTGAGCAGTTCTTC.